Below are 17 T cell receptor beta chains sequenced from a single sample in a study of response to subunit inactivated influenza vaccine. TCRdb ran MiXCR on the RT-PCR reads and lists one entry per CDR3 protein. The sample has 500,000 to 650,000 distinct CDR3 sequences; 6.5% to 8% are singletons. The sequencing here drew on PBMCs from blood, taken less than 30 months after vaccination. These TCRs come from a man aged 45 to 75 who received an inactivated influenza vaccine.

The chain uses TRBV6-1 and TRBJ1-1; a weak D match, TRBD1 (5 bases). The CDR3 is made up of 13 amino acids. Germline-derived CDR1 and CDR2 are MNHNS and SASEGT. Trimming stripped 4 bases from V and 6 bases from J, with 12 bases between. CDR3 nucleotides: TGTGCCAGCAGTGTCCGGGGGAGGGCTGAAGCTTTCTTT. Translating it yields CASSVRGRAEAFF.

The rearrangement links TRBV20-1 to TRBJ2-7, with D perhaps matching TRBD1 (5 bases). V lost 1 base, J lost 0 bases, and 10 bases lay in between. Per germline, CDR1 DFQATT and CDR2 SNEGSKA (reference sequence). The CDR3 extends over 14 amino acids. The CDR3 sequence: CSARVKGNSYEQYF. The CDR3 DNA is TGCAGTGCTAGAGTCAAGGGGAACTCCTACGAGCAGTACTTC.

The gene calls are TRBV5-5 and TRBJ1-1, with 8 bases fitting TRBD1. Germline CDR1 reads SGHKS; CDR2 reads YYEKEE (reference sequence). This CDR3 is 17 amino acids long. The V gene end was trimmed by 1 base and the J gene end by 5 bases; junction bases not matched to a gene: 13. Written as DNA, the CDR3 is TGTGCCAGCAGCTTGCGAGACAGGGGTTTAAGTAGGACTGAAGCTTTCTTT. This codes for CASSLRDRGLSRTEAFF.

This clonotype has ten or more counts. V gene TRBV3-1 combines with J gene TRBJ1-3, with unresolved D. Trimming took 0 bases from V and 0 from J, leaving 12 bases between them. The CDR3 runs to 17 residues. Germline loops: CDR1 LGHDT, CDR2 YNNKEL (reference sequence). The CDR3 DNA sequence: TGTGCCAGCAGCCAAGATCCGTCAGGAACCTCTGGAAACACCATATATTTT. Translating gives CASSQDPSGTSGNTIYF.

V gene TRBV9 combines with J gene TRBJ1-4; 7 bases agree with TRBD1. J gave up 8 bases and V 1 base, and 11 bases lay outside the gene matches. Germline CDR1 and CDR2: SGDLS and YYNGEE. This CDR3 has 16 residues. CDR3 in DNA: TGTGCCAGCAGCGTATCTCCGACCGGGACAGTCGAAAAACTGTTTTTT. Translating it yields CASSVSPTGTVEKLFF.

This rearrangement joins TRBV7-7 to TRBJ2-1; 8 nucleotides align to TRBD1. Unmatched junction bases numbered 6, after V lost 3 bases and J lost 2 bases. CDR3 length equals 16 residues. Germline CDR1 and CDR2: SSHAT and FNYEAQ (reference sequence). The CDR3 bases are TGTGCCAGCAGCTTGGGGAGGACAGGGCCCTACAATGAGCAGTTCTTC. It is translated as CASSLGRTGPYNEQFF.

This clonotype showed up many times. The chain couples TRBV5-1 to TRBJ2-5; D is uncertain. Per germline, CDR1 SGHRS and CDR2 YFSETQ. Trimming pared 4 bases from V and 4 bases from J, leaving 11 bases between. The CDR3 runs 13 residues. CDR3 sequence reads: CASSPFSSETQYF. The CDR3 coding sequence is TGCGCCAGCAGCCCCTTCTCATCAGAGACCCAGTACTTC.

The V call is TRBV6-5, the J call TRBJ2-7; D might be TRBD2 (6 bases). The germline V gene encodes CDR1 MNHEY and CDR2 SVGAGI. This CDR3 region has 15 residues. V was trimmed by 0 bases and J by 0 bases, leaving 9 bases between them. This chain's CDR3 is CASSYSGGISYEQYF. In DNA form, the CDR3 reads TGTGCCAGCAGTTACTCCGGCGGGATCTCCTACGAGCAGTACTTC.

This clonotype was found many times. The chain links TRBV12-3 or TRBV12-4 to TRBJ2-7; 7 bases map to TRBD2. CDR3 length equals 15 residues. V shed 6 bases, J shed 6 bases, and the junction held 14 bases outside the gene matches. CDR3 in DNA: TGTGCCAGCAGCTTCAACCGTGGACTAGGTCTCGAGCAGTACTTC. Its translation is CASSFNRGLGLEQYF.

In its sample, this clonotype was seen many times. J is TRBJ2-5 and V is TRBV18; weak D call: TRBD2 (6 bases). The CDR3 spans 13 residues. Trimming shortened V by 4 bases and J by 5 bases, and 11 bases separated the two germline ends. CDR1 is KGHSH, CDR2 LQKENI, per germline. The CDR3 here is CASSRDWRETQYF. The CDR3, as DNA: TGTGCCAGCTCACGGGACTGGCGGGAGACCCAGTACTTC. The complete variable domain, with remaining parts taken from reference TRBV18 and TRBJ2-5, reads NAGVMQNPRHLVRRRGQEARLRCSPMKGHSHVYWYRQLPEEGLKFMVYLQKENIIDESGMPKERFSAEFPKEGPSILRIQQVVRGDSAAYFCASSRDWRETQYFGPGTRLLVL.

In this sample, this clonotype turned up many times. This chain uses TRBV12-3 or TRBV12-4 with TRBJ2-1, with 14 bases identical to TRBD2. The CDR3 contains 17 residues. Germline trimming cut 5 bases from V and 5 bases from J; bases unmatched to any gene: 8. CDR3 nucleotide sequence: TGTGCCAGCAGTCAAGGGACTAGCGGGAGCCCGGACAATGAGCAGTTCTTC. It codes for CASSQGTSGSPDNEQFF.

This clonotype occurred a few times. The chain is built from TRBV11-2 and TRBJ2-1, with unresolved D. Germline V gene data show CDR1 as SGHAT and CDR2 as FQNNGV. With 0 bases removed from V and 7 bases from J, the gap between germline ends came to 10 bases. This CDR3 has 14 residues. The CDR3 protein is CASSLDRLGNEQFF. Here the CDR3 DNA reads TGTGCCAGCAGCTTAGATCGTTTGGGGAATGAGCAGTTCTTC. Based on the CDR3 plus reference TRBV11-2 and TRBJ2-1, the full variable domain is EAGVAQSPRYKIIEKRQSVAFWCNPISGHATLYWYQQILGQGPKLLIQFQNNGVVDDSQLPKDRFSAERLKGVDSTLKIQPAKLEDSAVYLCASSLDRLGNEQFFGPGTRLTVL.

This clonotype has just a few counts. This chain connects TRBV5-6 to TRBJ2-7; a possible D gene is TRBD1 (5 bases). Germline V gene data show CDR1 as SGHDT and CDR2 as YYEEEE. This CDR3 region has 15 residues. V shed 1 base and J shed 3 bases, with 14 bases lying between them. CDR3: CASSLMLQVHYEQYF. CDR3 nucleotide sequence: TGTGCCAGCAGCTTGATGTTACAGGTCCACTACGAGCAGTACTTC.

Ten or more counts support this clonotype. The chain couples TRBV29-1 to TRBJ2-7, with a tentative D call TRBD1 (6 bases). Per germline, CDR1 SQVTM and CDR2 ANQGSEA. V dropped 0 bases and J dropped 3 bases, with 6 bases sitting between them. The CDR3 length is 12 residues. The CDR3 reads CSVEDRGYEQYF. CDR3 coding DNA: TGCAGCGTTGAAGACAGGGGCTACGAGCAGTACTTC.

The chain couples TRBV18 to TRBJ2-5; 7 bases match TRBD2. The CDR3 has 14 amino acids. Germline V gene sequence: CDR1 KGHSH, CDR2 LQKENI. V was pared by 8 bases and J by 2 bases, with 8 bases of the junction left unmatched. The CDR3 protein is CASKSRGIQETQYF. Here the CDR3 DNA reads TGTGCCAGCAAATCGCGGGGGATACAAGAGACCCAGTACTTC.

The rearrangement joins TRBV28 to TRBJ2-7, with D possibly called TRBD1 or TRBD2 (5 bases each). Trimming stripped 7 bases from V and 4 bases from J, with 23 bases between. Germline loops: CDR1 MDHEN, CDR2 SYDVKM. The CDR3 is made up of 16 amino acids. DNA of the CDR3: TGTGCCAGCAACACACACGGGACCTTAGCCCTTTACGAGCAGTACTTC. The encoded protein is CASNTHGTLALYEQYF.

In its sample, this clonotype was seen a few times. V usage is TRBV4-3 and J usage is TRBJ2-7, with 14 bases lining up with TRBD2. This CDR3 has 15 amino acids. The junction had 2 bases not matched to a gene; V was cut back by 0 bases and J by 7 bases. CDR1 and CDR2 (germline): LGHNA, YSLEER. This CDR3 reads CASSQDGTSGSEQYF. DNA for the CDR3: TGCGCCAGCAGCCAAGATGGGACTAGCGGGAGTGAGCAGTACTTC.